Shown below are 29 T cell receptor beta chains from a single sample sequenced in a study of T cells in localized non-small cell lung cancer. This table comes from immunoSEQ multiplex PCR, and its TCRdb copy is limited to in-frame clones, with some not included. This table has roughly 38,000 clones, over 75% appearing once. Sequences were derived from peripheral blood, sampled before any cancer treatment. The receptors shown here come from a woman aged 35 to 70 with stage I lung adenocarcinoma.

J is TRBJ2-6 and V is TRBV6-1, with TRBD1 identical over 10 bases. CDR1 and CDR2 from the germline V gene are MNHNS and SASEGT. The CDR3 has 18 residues. J was trimmed by 1 base and V by 4 bases; bases with no gene match: 7. The CDR3 is CASSAPGQGKSGANVLTF. CDR3 sequence (DNA): TGTGCCAGCAGTGCACCGGGACAGGGGAAATCTGGGGCCAACGTCCTGACTTTC.

The chain recombines TRBV10-3 with TRBJ2-7; D remains unclear. The ends were cut back, 0 bases at V and 6 bases at J, with 12 bases in the middle. CDR1 and CDR2 from the germline V gene are ENHRY and SYGVKD. The CDR3 has 14 residues. The CDR3 DNA is TGTGCCATCAGTGAGTCTCCCCAAGGTCGCGAGCAGTACTTC. Translating gives CAISESPQGREQYF.

This sequence joins TRBV6-4 and TRBJ1-4, with 9 bases matching TRBD1. The CDR3 has 15 amino acids. Germline trimming cut 4 bases from V and 4 bases from J; bases unmatched to any gene: 4. The germline gives CDR1 MRHNA, CDR2 SNTAGT. In nucleotides, the CDR3 is TGTGCCAGCAGTGGGTGGACAGGGGTTAATGAAAAACTGTTTTTT. Protein product: CASSGWTGVNEKLFF.

The J gene is TRBJ2-7, the V gene TRBV18; 9 bases match TRBD1. The CDR3 runs 15 residues. The V segment lost 2 bases and the J segment 4 bases; nucleotides outside the gene matches: 6. From germline, CDR1 is KGHSH and CDR2 LQKENI. The CDR3 is CASSPGRDRDYEQYF. CDR3 nucleotides: TGTGCCAGCTCACCAGGGCGGGACAGGGATTACGAGCAGTACTTC.

CDR3 DNA sequence: TGTGCCAGCAGCTTACAGCCAGGTCTCTCCTATGGCTACACCTTC. Translated, it gives CASSLQPGLSYGYTF. The chain uses TRBV7-2 and TRBJ1-2; D is unresolved. Germline V gives CDR1 SGHTA, CDR2 FQGNSA. This CDR3 has 15 amino acids. V was clipped by 2 bases and J by 4 bases, with 14 bases between them.

The CDR3 here is CASSSTDYGYTF. The CDR3 nucleotides read TGCGCCAGCAGCTCGACGGACTATGGCTACACCTTC. The V and J genes are TRBV5-1 and TRBJ1-2; D remains ambiguous. The CDR3 is 12 amino acids. From germline, CDR1 is SGHRS and CDR2 YFSETQ. Deletions cut 3 bases from V and 3 bases from J, with 6 bases between.

The CDR3 is CASSLSLADNEQFF. The CDR3 DNA reads as TGCGCCAGCAGCTTGAGCCTAGCAGACAATGAGCAGTTCTTC. The chain is built from TRBV5-1 and TRBJ2-1, with D maybe TRBD2 (5 bases). Looked up from germline, CDR1 is SGHRS and CDR2 is YFSETQ. This CDR3 contains 14 residues. V lost 1 base to trimming and J lost 5 bases, with 10 bases between them.

V gene TRBV2 combines with J gene TRBJ2-1, with 15 bases lining up with TRBD2. CDR1 SNHLY and CDR2 FYNNEI come from the germline V gene. The CDR3 contains 17 residues. V lost 8 bases and J lost 5; bases outside the gene matches: 10. CDR3 residues: CASAPGLAGGPDNEQFF. The DNA of the CDR3 is TGTGCCAGCGCCCCCGGACTAGCGGGAGGGCCCGACAATGAGCAGTTCTTC. Complete variable domain (other parts from reference TRBV2 and TRBJ2-1): EPEVTQTPSHQVTQMGQEVILRCVPISNHLYFYWYRQILGQKVEFLVSFYNNEISEKSEIFDDQFSVERPDGSNFTLKIRSTKLEDSAMYFCASAPGLAGGPDNEQFFGPGTRLTVL.

V and J are TRBV7-9 and TRBJ2-3, with 11 nucleotides matching TRBD2. Per germline, CDR1 SEHNR and CDR2 FQNEAQ (reference sequence). V trimming: 5 bases; J trimming: 4 bases; junction bases outside the gene matches: 11. The CDR3 loop spans 17 amino acids. The CDR3 sequence: CASSTWDSGRVADTQYF. CDR3 in DNA: TGTGCCAGCAGCACCTGGGATAGCGGGAGGGTGGCAGATACGCAGTATTTT.

The CDR3 protein is CASSFGLSGTTEAFF. CDR3 in DNA: TGTGCCAGCAGCTTCGGACTGTCGGGAACCACTGAAGCTTTCTTT. This chain joins TRBV7-9 and TRBJ1-1; D is unclear. The germline CDR1 and CDR2 sequences are SEHNR and FQNEAQ (reference sequence). Trimming stripped 3 bases from V and 4 bases from J, with 15 bases between. This CDR3 spans 15 amino acids.

This chain connects TRBV7-2 to TRBJ2-5; D tentatively fits TRBD1 or TRBD2 (6 bases each). The CDR3 contains 17 residues. V was trimmed by 5 bases and J by 4 bases, leaving 23 bases between them. Looked up from germline, CDR1 is SGHTA and CDR2 is FQGNSA. CDR3 loop: CASSPQRAGRGGETQYF. The CDR3 coding sequence is TGTGCCAGCAGCCCCCAGCGGGCGGGCAGGGGCGGAGAGACCCAGTACTTC.

J is TRBJ1-2 and V is TRBV2, with D perhaps matching TRBD1 (6 bases). Germline V CDR1 and CDR2: SNHLY, FYNNEI. V lost 0 bases to trimming and J lost 2 bases, with 13 bases between them. This CDR3 is built from 16 residues. The CDR3 spells CASSEASTGNNYGYTF. The CDR3 nucleotides are TGTGCCAGCAGTGAAGCTTCTACAGGGAACAACTATGGCTACACCTTC. Drawing the rest from reference TRBV2 and TRBJ1-2, the complete variable domain is EPEVTQTPSHQVTQMGQEVILRCVPISNHLYFYWYRQILGQKVEFLVSFYNNEISEKSEIFDDQFSVERPDGSNFTLKIRSTKLEDSAMYFCASSEASTGNNYGYTFGSGTRLTVV.

The chain joins TRBV6-5 to TRBJ2-1; 9 nucleotides match TRBD2. Germline CDR1 is MNHEY and CDR2 is SVGAGI. V shed 6 bases and J 1 base; nucleotides not matched to a gene: 4. This CDR3 has 15 amino acids. Here the CDR3 reads CASRISGSSYNEQFF. CDR3 in DNA: TGTGCCAGCAGGATTAGCGGGAGTTCCTACAATGAGCAGTTCTTC.

The chain joins TRBV30 to TRBJ1-1; TRBD1 matches at 8 bases. The germline gives CDR1 GTSNPN, CDR2 SVGIG (reference sequence). Unmatched junction bases numbered 11, after V lost 4 bases and J lost 4 bases. The CDR3 contains 15 residues. CDR3 coding DNA: TGTGCCTGGACGAGAAAACCAGGGGGCGGCACTGAAGCTTTCTTT. Amino acids: CAWTRKPGGGTEAFF.

This chain connects TRBV5-1 to TRBJ2-5; unclear D gene. V dropped 1 base and J dropped 2 bases, with 9 bases sitting between them. In germline, CDR1 is SGHRS, CDR2 YFSETQ. CDR3 length equals 14 residues. This chain's CDR3 is CASSLMADQETQYF. CDR3 DNA: TGCGCCAGCAGCTTGATGGCGGATCAAGAGACCCAGTACTTC. Based on the CDR3 plus reference TRBV5-1 and TRBJ2-5, the full variable domain is KAGVTQTPRYLIKTRGQQVTLSCSPISGHRSVSWYQQTPGQGLQFLFEYFSETQRNKGNFPGRFSGRQFSNSRSEMNVSTLELGDSALYLCASSLMADQETQYFGPGTRLLVL.

The chain employs TRBV27 and TRBJ1-5; 9 bases line up with TRBD1. CDR3 length equals 15 residues. V trimming: 6 bases; J trimming: 3 bases; junction bases outside the gene matches: 6. CDR1 is MNHEY, CDR2 SMNVEV, per germline (reference sequence). The CDR3 DNA reads as TGTGCCAGCAGAGCGGGACAGGGAGTCAATCAGCCCCAGCATTTT. It yields the protein CASRAGQGVNQPQHF.

This clone was observed once. The rearrangement joins TRBV6-1 to TRBJ2-2, with D tentatively TRBD2 (6 bases). In germline, CDR1 is MNHNS, CDR2 SASEGT. Trimming took off 5 bases at V and 2 bases at J, with 12 bases between the two ends. CDR3 size: 15 residues. The CDR3 bases are TGTGCCAGCAGTCGACCGGGAGATAACACCGGGGAGCTGTTTTTT. This sequence encodes CASSRPGDNTGELFF.

This chain uses TRBV19 with TRBJ1-2; maybe TRBD1 (5 bases). Germline V gives CDR1 LNHDA, CDR2 SQIVND (reference sequence). The CDR3 has 14 amino acids. V lost 10 bases and J lost 2, with 17 bases in between. The CDR3 DNA is TGTGCCACCCGCGGGACTCAGGGAAACTATGGCTACACCTTC. Its protein product is CATRGTQGNYGYTF.

The rearrangement uses TRBV6-5 and TRBJ2-1; 9 bases match TRBD2. J was trimmed by 9 bases and V by 2 bases; bases with no gene match: 2. From germline, CDR1 is MNHEY and CDR2 SVGAGI. The CDR3 runs 13 residues. The CDR3 region has the DNA TGTGCCAGCAGTTACGGCGGGAGGGCTGAGCAGTTCTTC. This codes for CASSYGGRAEQFF.

By share, this clone ranks as medium-sized. The V and J genes are TRBV7-6 and TRBJ2-7, with 14 bases lining up with TRBD2. The CDR3 runs 19 residues. CDR1 is SGHVS and CDR2 is FNYEAQ in the germline V gene. Trimming cost V 4 bases and J 5 bases; bases outside gene matches: 16. The CDR3 DNA follows: TGTGCCAGCAGCTCCATACCAAGAAGACCGGGACTAGCGGGAGACGAGCAGTACTTC. It is translated as CASSSIPRRPGLAGDEQYF.

The table lists this clone with a count of one. The genes are TRBV27 and TRBJ2-5, with D possibly matching TRBD1 (6 bases). CDR3 length equals 11 residues. V lost 6 bases and J lost 4, with 6 bases in between. Germline lookup yields CDR1 MNHEY and CDR2 SMNVEV (reference sequence). The CDR3 loop is CASRGGETQYF. The CDR3 bases are TGTGCCAGCAGAGGGGGAGAGACCCAGTACTTC.

The chain combines TRBV18 with TRBJ1-4; 10 positions agree with TRBD1. Unmatched junction bases numbered 3, after V lost 3 bases and J lost 2 bases. Per the germline V gene, CDR1 is KGHSH and CDR2 is LQKENI. This CDR3 has 16 amino acids. This chain's CDR3 is CASSPTTGGTNEKLFF. The CDR3 DNA follows: TGTGCCAGCTCACCTACGACAGGGGGCACTAATGAAAAACTGTTTTTT. The whole variable domain, remainder taken from reference TRBV18 and TRBJ1-4, is NAGVMQNPRHLVRRRGQEARLRCSPMKGHSHVYWYRQLPEEGLKFMVYLQKENIIDESGMPKERFSAEFPKEGPSILRIQQVVRGDSAAYFCASSPTTGGTNEKLFFGSGTQLSVL.

This rearrangement joins TRBV28 to TRBJ2-1, with 12 bases matching TRBD2. This CDR3 region has 13 residues. With V trimmed by 11 bases and J by 9 bases, 8 bases remained unmatched. Germline V gene data show CDR1 as MDHEN and CDR2 as SYDVKM. The CDR3 coding sequence is TGTGCCGTCTTGACTAGCGGGGGATCTGAGCAGTTCTTC. Translation gives CAVLTSGGSEQFF. Full variable domain (remainder filled in from reference TRBV28 and TRBJ2-1): DVKVTQSSRYLVKRTGEKVFLECVQDMDHENMFWYRQDPGLGLRLIYFSYDVKMKEKGDIPEGYSVSREKKERFSLILESASTNQTSMYLCAVLTSGGSEQFFGPGTRLTVL.

J is TRBJ2-3 and V is TRBV30; tentatively, D is TRBD2 (5 bases). Trimming removed 4 bases at V and 0 bases at J, with 17 bases between. The germline gives CDR1 GTSNPN, CDR2 SVGIG (reference sequence). This CDR3 comprises 16 residues. CDR3: CAWTPPGSESTDTQYF. CDR3 nucleotides: TGTGCCTGGACCCCGCCGGGTAGCGAGAGCACAGATACGCAGTATTTT.

The chain uses TRBV7-2 and TRBJ2-3; 11 bases match TRBD2. Germline V lookup: CDR1 SGHTA, CDR2 FQGNSA. The CDR3 contains 15 residues. V lost 2 bases to trimming and J lost 5 bases; unmatched junction nucleotides: 3. CDR3 DNA: TGTGCCAGCAGCTTAACAACTAGCGGGAGAGATACGCAGTATTTT. Its translation: CASSLTTSGRDTQYF.

The chain joins TRBV4-1 to TRBJ2-6; weak D call: TRBD1 (5 bases). The CDR3 extends over 19 amino acids. With 1 base removed from V and 2 bases from J, the gap between germline ends came to 18 bases. Germline loops: CDR1 MGHRA, CDR2 YSYEKL. CDR3 nucleotides: TGCGCCAGCAGCCAAGTTGCGCCAGGGCCAGAAGCTGGGGCCAACGTCCTGACTTTC. Its protein is CASSQVAPGPEAGANVLTF.

The V call is TRBV30, the J call TRBJ1-4; D is unresolved. V lost 0 bases to trimming and J lost 6 bases, with 11 bases between them. Germline V gene lookup returns CDR1 GTSNPN and CDR2 SVGIG (reference sequence). The CDR3 has 14 amino acids. CDR3 sequence: CAWSVGGIDEKLFF. In DNA form, the CDR3 reads TGTGCCTGGAGTGTGGGAGGGATTGATGAAAAACTGTTTTTT.

This chain uses TRBV30 with TRBJ1-2, with TRBD1 matching over 7 bases. The CDR3 has 13 residues. With V trimmed by 5 bases and J by 4 bases, 7 bases remained unmatched. Germline CDR1 GTSNPN, CDR2 SVGIG (reference sequence). CDR3 residues: CAWDPAGGYGYTF. Written as DNA, the CDR3 is TGTGCCTGGGACCCCGCAGGGGGCTATGGCTACACCTTC.

The chain is built from TRBV6-5 and TRBJ2-1; the D gene is possibly TRBD2 (6 bases). The V end was cut by 7 bases, the J end by 7 bases, with 8 bases between. The CDR3 extends over 11 amino acids. CDR1 and CDR2 (germline): MNHEY, SVGAGI. The CDR3 reads CASTGRNEQFF. CDR3 coding DNA: TGTGCCAGCACGGGGAGGAATGAGCAGTTCTTC.